A selection of T cell receptor beta chains follows, all from one sample in a study of CD8 T cell repertoires and HIV-1 epitope variants. These receptors have no known antigen. Generated by immunoSEQ multiplex PCR, the TCRdb table keeps only in-frame clones and is missing some. The table has thousands of clones, around 67% seen once. The sequencing sample was made of cultured CD8+ T cells derived from PBMCs. These receptors all come from a male donor with HIV. CDR3s include the opening cysteine and the closing phenylalanine or tryptophan. D genes are given only for firm matches. Expanded clones are given a class, and other clones once, few, many or no size at all.

TRBV4-3	NA	14	TRBJ2-5	NA	CASSQGQDQETQYF	TGCGCCAGCAGCCAAGGACAGGACCAAGAGACCCAGTACTTC
TRBV5-1	NA	11	TRBJ2-7	NA	CASSLGYEQYF	TGCGCCAGCAGCTTGGGGTACGAGCAGTACTTC
TRBV6-4	NA	14	TRBJ2-1	TRBD2	CASSELAGGNEQFF	TGTGCCAGCAGTGAACTAGCGGGAGGAAATGAGCAGTTCTTC
TRBV6-1	medium-sized	15	TRBJ2-3	TRBD2	CASSETSGRPDTQYF	TGTGCCAGCAGTGAGACTAGCGGGAGGCCAGATACGCAGTATTTT
TRBV5-5	NA	15	TRBJ1-5	TRBD1	CASSLDRGSNQPQHF	TGTGCCAGCAGCCTGGACAGGGGGAGCAATCAGCCCCAGCATTTT
TRBV4-1	few	16	TRBJ1-2	NA	CASSPTTGGINYGYTF	TGCGCCAGCAGCCCCACAACGGGCGGTATTAACTATGGCTACACCTTC
TRBV7-6	NA	15	TRBJ1-2	NA	CASSLDAGESYGYTF	TGTGCCAGCAGCTTAGACGCAGGCGAGAGCTATGGCTACACCTTC
TRBV28	NA	14	TRBJ2-5	NA	CASSLSGASWGQYF	TGTGCCAGCAGTTTATCCGGGGCCTCATGGGGCCAGTACTTC
TRBV11-2	few	12	TRBJ1-1	NA	CASSPGHTEAFF	TGTGCCAGCTCCCCAGGGCACACTGAAGCTTTCTTT
TRBV4-2	medium-sized	15	TRBJ1-5	NA	CASSQEGETNQPQHF	TGTGCCAGCAGCCAAGAAGGGGAAACCAATCAGCCCCAGCATTTT
TRBV6-1	NA	12	TRBJ1-1	TRBD1	CASSRGLIEAFF	TGTGCCAGCAGCAGGGGGCTAATTGAAGCTTTCTTT
TRBV7-9	NA	15	TRBJ2-3	NA	CASSLVEQRTDTQYF	TGTGCCAGCAGCTTAGTTGAGCAGCGCACAGATACGCAGTATTTT
TRBV5-6	NA	15	TRBJ1-2	NA	CASSLEGKANYGYTF	TGTGCCAGCAGCTTGGAAGGGAAAGCTAACTATGGCTACACCTTC
TRBV28	few	14	TRBJ1-6	NA	CASKYLSYNSPLHF	TGTGCCAGCAAATACCTCTCCTATAATTCACCCCTCCACTTT
TRBV19	NA	17	TRBJ2-3	TRBD2	CASSIGLAGALTDTQYF	TGTGCCAGTAGTATTGGGCTAGCGGGGGCCCTTACAGATACGCAGTATTTT
TRBV6-1	NA	17	TRBJ1-3	NA	CASSEFFYWDSGNTIYF	TGTGCCAGCAGTGAATTCTTCTATTGGGATTCGGGAAACACCATATATTTT
TRBV5-1	NA	11	TRBJ2-1	NA	CASSSGNTVFF	TGCGCCAGCAGCTCCGGCAACACGGTGTTCTTC
TRBV29-1	NA	15	TRBJ2-2	NA	CSVEGGDWNTGELFF	TGCAGCGTTGAAGGGGGGGACTGGAACACCGGGGAGCTGTTTTTT
TRBV5-6	once	11	TRBJ2-5	NA	CASSFGETQYF	TGTGCCAGCAGCTTTGGGGAGACCCAGTACTTC
TRBV2	NA	14	TRBJ2-7	TRBD1	CASSDGTVPYEQYF	TGTGCCAGCAGTGACGGGACAGTACCCTACGAGCAGTACTTC
TRBV6-1	once	15	TRBJ2-3	TRBD1	CASSGTGGHTDTQYF	TGTGCCAGCAGTGGGACAGGGGGACACACAGATACGCAGTATTTT
TRBV28	NA	15	TRBJ2-3	NA	CASSSRRESTDTQYF	TGTGCCAGCAGTTCCCGTCGGGAGAGCACAGATACGCAGTATTTT
TRBV27	NA	16	TRBJ2-7	TRBD2	CASSSPTSGRFYEQYF	TGTGCCAGCAGTTCCCCGACTAGCGGGAGGTTCTACGAGCAGTACTTC
TRBV5-1	NA	17	TRBJ2-7	NA	CASSATPQVYDSYEQYF	TGCGCCAGCAGCGCCACTCCACAGGTATATGACTCCTACGAGCAGTACTTC
TRBV5-1	NA	14	TRBJ1-2	TRBD1	CASSLGTGSNGYTF	TGCGCCAGCAGCTTGGGGACAGGTAGTAATGGCTACACCTTC
TRBV5-1	NA	16	TRBJ2-7	TRBD1	CASSRGGQETSYEQYF	TGCGCCAGCAGCCGAGGCGGACAGGAGACCTCCTACGAGCAGTACTTC
TRBV9	NA	14	TRBJ1-2	TRBD1	CASSVIGQGRGYTF	TGTGCCAGCAGCGTAATAGGACAGGGGCGCGGCTACACCTTC
TRBV23-1	NA	12	TRBJ1-1	NA	CASKHGNTEAFF	TGCGCCAGCAAACACGGGAACACTGAAGCTTTCTTT
TRBV28	few	13	TRBJ2-7	TRBD1	CASIGTGNYEQYF	TGTGCCAGCATCGGGACAGGGAATTACGAGCAGTACTTC
TRBV7-9	NA	11	TRBJ2-7	NA	CASSSTVEQYF	TGTGCCAGCAGCTCTACAGTCGAGCAGTACTTC
TRBV19	NA	15	TRBJ2-1	TRBD1	CASSIGDRGYNEQFF	TGTGCCAGTAGTATAGGAGACAGGGGTTACAATGAGCAGTTCTTC
TRBV5-8	NA	15	TRBJ2-7	NA	CASSWSENMVYEQYF	TGTGCCAGCAGCTGGTCCGAAAATATGGTGTACGAGCAGTACTTC
TRBV6-1	NA	15	TRBJ1-5	NA	CASSGGQGIHQPQHF	TGTGCCAGCAGTGGGGGGCAGGGGATACATCAGCCCCAGCATTTT
TRBV11-2	few	11	TRBJ2-3	NA	CASSYTDTQYF	TGTGCCAGCAGCTACACAGATACGCAGTATTTT
TRBV7-9	NA	15	TRBJ2-1	TRBD2	CASSLLAGEGNEQFF	TGTGCCAGCAGCTTACTAGCGGGAGAGGGCAATGAGCAGTTCTTC
TRBV19	NA	12	TRBJ2-7	NA	CASGDEAYEQYF	TGTGCCAGTGGGGACGAGGCCTACGAGCAGTACTTC
TRBV19	NA	13	TRBJ1-1	NA	CASRNGGSTEAFF	TGTGCCAGTAGGAACGGGGGGTCCACTGAAGCTTTCTTT
TRBV14	NA	14	TRBJ2-7	NA	CASSPTSSHREQYF	TGTGCCAGCAGTCCTACTAGCTCCCACCGGGAGCAGTACTTC
TRBV28	NA	13	TRBJ2-2	NA	CASSLGGPGELFF	TGTGCCAGCAGTTTGGGGGGCCCCGGGGAGCTGTTTTTT
TRBV27	few	14	TRBJ2-1	TRBD2	CASIRPGLGREQFF	TGTGCCAGCATTCGACCGGGACTAGGCCGTGAGCAGTTCTTC
TRBV5-1	NA	17	TRBJ2-2	TRBD1	CASSWYGTGGGTGELFF	TGCGCCAGCAGCTGGTACGGGACAGGGGGAGGCACCGGGGAGCTGTTTTTT
TRBV6-6	NA	12	TRBJ2-7	NA	CASSPGRSEQYF	TGTGCCAGCAGTCCTGGCCGTTCGGAGCAGTACTTC
TRBV9	NA	13	TRBJ2-1	TRBD2	CASSLRGGLEQFF	TGTGCCAGCAGCCTCCGGGGGGGGCTTGAGCAGTTCTTC
TRBV7-8	NA	14	TRBJ2-1	NA	CASSRWDTPNEQFF	TGTGCCAGCAGCCGGTGGGACACCCCCAATGAGCAGTTCTTC
TRBV30	NA	14	TRBJ2-7	TRBD1	CAFANLDRDYEQYF	TGTGCCTTCGCGAATTTGGACAGGGATTACGAGCAGTACTTC
TRBV7-6	NA	15	TRBJ2-3	TRBD1	CASTTRQGATDTQYF	TGTGCCAGCACCACGCGACAGGGGGCGACGGATACGCAGTATTTT
TRBV6-6	NA	13	TRBJ2-5	NA	CASSYLQIETQYF	TGTGCCAGCAGTTACCTACAGATCGAGACCCAGTACTTC
TRBV15	few	15	TRBJ1-1	NA	CATSRDRGWWTEAFF	TGTGCCACCAGCAGAGACCGAGGGTGGTGGACTGAAGCTTTCTTT
TRBV30	few	13	TRBJ1-1	TRBD1	CAWSSDRVTEAFF	TGTGCCTGGAGTTCCGACAGGGTCACTGAAGCTTTCTTT
TRBV28	few	15	TRBJ2-7	NA	CASSLARFNQGEQYF	TGTGCCAGCAGTTTGGCCAGGTTTAACCAAGGAGAGCAGTACTTC